The source of this T cell receptor (beta chain) is a study of post-analysis software for immune sequencing data. The study, taken as a whole, reports: Multiple sclerosis patients showed significantly lower normalized Chao1 diversity than controls did. Patients carried a few TRBV segments more frequently than controls did, and TRBV5-6, TRBV5-1 and TRBV20-1 were among them.

The sample holds a few counts of this clonotype. As yet, its antigen is unknown. Germline CDR1 SGHTA, CDR2 FQGNSA. The CDR3 has 13 amino acids. V lost 5 bases, J lost 5 bases, and 12 bases lay in between. Unique molecular identifiers were carried by the TCR beta cDNA libraries. TCRdb reprocessed the PCR reads via MiXCR and lists one record per CDR3 protein. The sample has under 900,000 distinct CDR3 sequences, under 70% seen once. Input material: blood. The sequence came from a girl aged 5-17 years with multiple sclerosis. The chain uses TRBV7-2 and TRBJ2-5; D call uncertain. This chain's CDR3 is CASSAPAWETQYF. The DNA for the CDR3 is TGTGCCAGCAGCGCACCCGCGTGGGAGACCCAGTACTTC.